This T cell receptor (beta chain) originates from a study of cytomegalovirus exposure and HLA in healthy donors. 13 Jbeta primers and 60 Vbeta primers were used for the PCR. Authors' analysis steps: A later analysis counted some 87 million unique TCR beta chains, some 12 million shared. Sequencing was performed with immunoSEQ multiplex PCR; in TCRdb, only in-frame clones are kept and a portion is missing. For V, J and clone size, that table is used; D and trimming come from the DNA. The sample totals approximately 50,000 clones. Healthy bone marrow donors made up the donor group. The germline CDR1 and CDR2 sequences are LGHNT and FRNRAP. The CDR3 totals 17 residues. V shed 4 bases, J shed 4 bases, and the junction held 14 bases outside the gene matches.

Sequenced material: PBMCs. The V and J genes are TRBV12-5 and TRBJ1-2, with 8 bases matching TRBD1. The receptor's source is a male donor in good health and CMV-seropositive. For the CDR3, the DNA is TGTGCTAGTGGTTGGGATGTGGGACAGGACCCCTCCTATGGCTACACCTTC. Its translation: CASGWDVGQDPSYGYTF. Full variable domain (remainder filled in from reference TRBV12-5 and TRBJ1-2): DARVTQTPRHKVTEMGQEVTMRCQPILGHNTVFWYRQTMMQGLELLAYFRNRAPLDDSGMPKDRFSAEMPDATLATLKIQPSEPRDSAVYFCASGWDVGQDPSYGYTFGSGTRLTVV.